The rows below give T cell receptor beta chains drawn from one sample of a study of T cell repertoires in cytomegalovirus infection. TCRdb re-analysed the reads in MiXCR, keeping a single row per CDR3 protein. The table shows some 180,000 distinct CDR3 sequences, with 17% occurring only once. Material: CD8+ T cells from PBMCs. Every receptor here comes from a human donor in good health (CMV status not recorded). Some clones in this sample may be carry-over from other donors' samples. Each CDR3 is given with its conserved first and last residue. D genes are given only for firm matches. Part of the rows lack a size; the others show once, few, many or a class for expanded clones.

size	D	J	V	CDR3	DNA
NA	TRBD1	TRBJ1-1	TRBV28	CASNEETGLSTEAFF	TGTGCCAGCAATGAAGAGACAGGGCTTTCCACTGAAGCTTTCTTT
NA	NA	TRBJ1-4	TRBV20-1	CSARDSAVMEKLFF	TGCAGTGCTAGAGATTCGGCCGTTATGGAAAAACTGTTTTTT
NA	TRBD1	TRBJ1-2	TRBV29-1	CSVDTGARGYTF	TGCAGCGTCGATACAGGGGCCCGGGGCTACACCTTC
few	NA	TRBJ2-3	TRBV7-2	CASSLVADTQYF	TGTGCCAGCAGCTTAGTAGCAGATACGCAGTATTTT
NA	TRBD2	TRBJ2-5	TRBV7-9	CASSQRGGPQETQYF	TGTGCCAGCAGTCAACGGGGGGGCCCTCAAGAGACCCAGTACTTC
NA	NA	TRBJ2-3	TRBV5-1	CASSPIGTQEGTDTQYF	TGCGCCAGCAGCCCTATCGGGACTCAGGAGGGGACAGATACGCAGTATTTT
few	NA	TRBJ1-1	TRBV12-3/TRBV12-4	CASRTRTRDTEAFF	TGTGCCAGCAGAACACGGACCCGCGACACTGAAGCTTTCTTT
NA	NA	TRBJ2-7	TRBV6-2/TRBV6-3	CASSYERSSYEQYF	TGTGCCAGCAGTTACGAGCGGAGCTCCTACGAGCAGTACTTC
few	NA	TRBJ2-1	TRBV14	CASSQVQGNEQFF	TGTGCCAGCAGCCAAGTACAGGGCAATGAGCAGTTCTTC
few	NA	TRBJ1-1	TRBV7-8	CASSTTVNTEAFF	TGTGCCAGCAGCACGACAGTAAACACTGAAGCTTTCTTT
NA	NA	TRBJ2-1	TRBV6-2/TRBV6-3	CASSYSHDWGEEQFF	TGTGCCAGCAGTTACTCTCACGACTGGGGAGAAGAGCAGTTCTTC
NA	TRBD1	TRBJ2-7	TRBV28	CASSEQGFEQYF	TGTGCCAGCAGCGAACAGGGGTTCGAGCAGTACTTC
few	NA	TRBJ1-1	TRBV2	CASSVLNTEAFF	TGTGCCAGCAGTGTCCTGAACACTGAAGCTTTCTTT
NA	TRBD1	TRBJ2-3	TRBV7-6	CASSPIRQGPTDTQYF	TGTGCCAGCAGTCCAATAAGACAGGGTCCAACAGATACGCAGTATTTT
NA	TRBD1	TRBJ2-1	TRBV20-1	CSARARDRVPSNEQFF	TGCAGTGCTAGAGCCCGGGACAGGGTACCCTCCAATGAGCAGTTCTTC
few	NA	TRBJ1-1	TRBV27	CASSLSGQNTEAFF	TGTGCCAGCAGTTTATCAGGACAGAACACTGAAGCTTTCTTT
few	NA	TRBJ2-5	TRBV7-9	CASSLSTDPETQYF	TGTGCCAGCAGCCTCTCGACTGATCCAGAGACCCAGTACTTC
NA	TRBD1	TRBJ2-5	TRBV2	CASSVLDRVGEETQYF	TGTGCCAGCAGCGTCTTGGACAGGGTGGGTGAAGAGACCCAGTACTTC
NA	NA	TRBJ1-1	TRBV12-3/TRBV12-4	CASSPATVNTEAFF	TGTGCCAGCAGTCCGGCGACGGTGAACACTGAAGCTTTCTTT
NA	TRBD1	TRBJ2-7	TRBV12-3/TRBV12-4	CASSLGQPRQQYF	TGTGCCAGCAGTTTGGGACAGCCAAGGCAGCAGTACTTC
NA	TRBD1	TRBJ2-3	TRBV20-1	CSARDGTDTDTQYF	TGCAGTGCTAGAGACGGGACAGACACAGATACGCAGTATTTT
NA	NA	TRBJ2-1	TRBV6-4	CASSDSSGSYNEQFF	TGTGCCAGCAGTGACTCAAGCGGATCCTACAATGAGCAGTTCTTC
few	TRBD1	TRBJ2-1	TRBV7-9	CASSGTTGIVNNEQFF	TGTGCCAGCAGCGGGACGACAGGGATCGTAAACAATGAGCAGTTCTTC
few	NA	TRBJ2-7	TRBV7-2	CASSLAGLIYGQYF	TGTGCCAGCAGCTTAGCAGGACTTATCTACGGGCAGTACTTC
few	NA	TRBJ1-3	TRBV7-9	CALIKGSGNTIYF	TGTGCTCTGATTAAAGGCTCTGGAAACACCATATATTTT
few	NA	TRBJ2-1	TRBV29-1	CSVDGEEGSYNEQFF	TGCAGCGTTGACGGGGAGGAAGGCTCCTACAATGAGCAGTTCTTC
few	TRBD1	TRBJ2-2	TRBV24-1	CATSDTRDRGTGELFF	TGTGCCACCAGTGATACCAGGGACAGGGGCACCGGGGAGCTGTTTTTT
few	TRBD1	TRBJ1-1	TRBV14	CASSQYSGGGTEAFF	TGTGCCAGCAGCCAGTACTCAGGGGGAGGGACTGAAGCTTTCTTT